This T cell receptor beta chain was observed in a study of early T cells in non-severe SARS-CoV-2 infection. Germline-derived CDR1 and CDR2 are SGHTA and FQGNSA. The ends were cut back, 1 base at V and 0 bases at J, with 6 bases in the middle. The CDR3 is 15 residues long. TCRdb fed the 5' RACE reads into MiXCR, producing one record per CDR3 protein. The table has about 21,000 distinct CDR3 sequences, more than 5% seen once. The gene calls are TRBV7-2 and TRBJ2-2, with D unclear. The sequencing used whole blood, collected at baseline. The sequence derives from an adult who was a healthcare worker with PCR-confirmed SARS-CoV-2 infection or an uninfected control (not recorded which). The CDR3 nucleotides read TGTGCCAGCAGCTTAGGGCCAGCGAACACCGGGGAGCTGTTTTTT. Its translation is CASSLGPANTGELFF.